This T cell receptor beta chain was observed in a study of blood T cells in healthy people across ages. Next came a second PCR, run for about 7 to 12 cycles, which used a sample-barcoded 5' primer along with a J-beta primer mix. TCRdb called the 5' RACE reads again in MiXCR, with one record for every CDR3 protein. The sample yields some 710,000 distinct CDR3 sequences, 22% seen once. CDR3 size: 14 residues. V dropped 2 bases and J dropped 7 bases, with 12 bases sitting between them. The chain recombines TRBV12-3 or TRBV12-4 with TRBJ1-5; no clear D gene. The specimen was blood. This receptor was obtained from a man in his 70s in good health. The DNA of the CDR3 is TGTGCCAGCAGTTTAAGGGAGTGGGGACAGCCCCAGCATTTT. It yields the protein CASSLREWGQPQHF.